The rows below give T cell receptor beta chains drawn from one sample of a study of shared clonotypes between healthy human individuals. The assay was immunoSEQ multiplex PCR, and TCRdb's table has in-frame clones only and misses some. The sample contains over 1.4 million clones, 96% of which appear only once. Sequencing used naive CD4+ T cells sorted from blood. The receptors originated from a man aged 25 to 40 in good health. Both conserved end residues are part of each CDR3. The D gene is left open where the match is weak.

J,D,V,CDR3
TRBJ2-6,NA,TRBV19,CASSTLSGANVLTF
TRBJ1-5,TRBD1,TRBV19,CASSPKGQGAHQPQHF
TRBJ2-3,NA,TRBV5-1,CASSLRQGSTDTQYF
TRBJ2-3,TRBD2,TRBV29-1,CSVLAGGTDTQYF
TRBJ2-1,TRBD2,TRBV10-3,CAISEIWGAGGSYNEQFF
TRBJ1-3,NA,TRBV5-4,CASSFGGSGNTIYF
TRBJ2-6,NA,TRBV9,CASSPQTGTTTGANVLTF
TRBJ2-1,NA,TRBV27,CASTRGAGGRRNEQFF
TRBJ2-7,NA,TRBV7-9,CASSLGWAGVEQYF
TRBJ2-1,NA,TRBV27,CASSLSRYYNEQFF
TRBJ2-1,TRBD2,TRBV5-1,CASSSSAGSSYNEQFF
TRBJ1-3,TRBD1,TRBV18,CASSGQGAIGNTIYF
TRBJ1-2,TRBD1,TRBV5-5,CASSFIQGPIGGYTF
TRBJ2-2,TRBD1,TRBV7-2,CASGRQGLNTGELFF
TRBJ1-2,TRBD1,TRBV5-8,CASSVRDRSGYGYTF
TRBJ2-3,TRBD2,TRBV13,CASSLAGGTDTQYF
TRBJ2-5,NA,TRBV6-5,CASSSLRGRETQYF
TRBJ1-1,NA,TRBV6-5,CASSYSGLMNTEAFF
TRBJ2-3,TRBD2,TRBV9,CASSVATRLAARESDTQYF
TRBJ2-7,NA,TRBV9,CASSVEGGSYEQYF
TRBJ2-7,TRBD1,TRBV28,CASSSGQGFYEQYF
TRBJ2-1,NA,TRBV5-4,CASSLRIGVPNEQFF
TRBJ1-2,NA,TRBV27,CASSPTGYGYTF
TRBJ2-5,NA,TRBV19,CASSPGSETQYF
TRBJ2-1,NA,TRBV28,CASRRAANEQFF